Shown below are 22 T cell receptor beta chains from a single sample sequenced in a study of response to subunit inactivated influenza vaccine. TCRdb reprocessed the RT-PCR reads via MiXCR and lists one record per CDR3 protein. The sample gives hundreds of thousands of distinct CDR3 sequences, 12% to 15% of which show up once; around 7.6% is in the top ten. The specimen was PBMCs from blood, collected about 14 days before vaccination. The receptor set was obtained from a man aged 45-65 years who received an inactivated influenza vaccine.

J is TRBJ1-4 and V is TRBV13; D is perhaps TRBD1 (6 bases). Trimming left V 3 bases short and J 0 bases short, with 14 bases between. This CDR3 spans 17 amino acids. Germline assignment: CDR1 PRHDT and CDR2 FYEKMQ (reference sequence). This CDR3 reads CASSFRGLGPTNEKLFF. The CDR3 DNA reads TGTGCCAGCAGCTTCAGGGGCCTAGGACCAACTAATGAAAAACTGTTTTTT. The entire variable domain, with the rest obtained from reference TRBV13 and TRBJ1-4, is as follows: AAGVIQSPRHLIKEKRETATLKCYPIPRHDTVYWYQQGPGQDPQFLISFYEKMQSDKGSIPDRFSAQQFSDYHSELNMSSLELGDSALYFCASSFRGLGPTNEKLFFGSGTQLSVL.

V and J are TRBV3-1 and TRBJ1-1; 7 nucleotides agree with TRBD1. There are 15 residues in the CDR3. J was trimmed by 11 bases and V by 0 bases; bases with no gene match: 12. CDR1 is LGHDT and CDR2 is YNNKEL in the germline V gene (reference sequence). The DNA for the CDR3 is TGTGCCAGCAGCCAAGACTCGACACAGGGGATTCGGGCTTTCTTT. Its protein is CASSQDSTQGIRAFF.

V and J are TRBV19 and TRBJ1-6, with 10 bases identical to TRBD1. The germline CDR1 and CDR2 sequences are LNHDA and SQIVND (reference sequence). J gave up 7 bases and V 5 bases, and 8 bases lay outside the gene matches. This CDR3 is built from 16 residues. CDR3 nucleotide sequence: TGTGCCAGTAGTCTTCGGACAGGGGGACGCAATTCACCCCTCCACTTT. Protein product: CASSLRTGGRNSPLHF.

There are a few counts of this clonotype. The chain uses TRBV20-1 and TRBJ2-2; 8 nucleotides match TRBD2. The CDR3 is 13 amino acids. Looked up from germline, CDR1 is DFQATT and CDR2 is SNEGSKA (reference sequence). Losses at the gene ends were 4 bases for V and 7 bases for J; bases not matched to a gene: 5. The CDR3, as DNA: TGCAGTGCTAAAAGACTAGCGAGCGGGGAGCTGTTTTTT. Translating gives CSAKRLASGELFF.

V usage is TRBV20-1 and J usage is TRBJ2-1; TRBD1 aligns across 7 bases. CDR3 length: 14 amino acids. Trimming cost V 1 base and J 4 bases; bases outside gene matches: 4. The germline V gene has CDR1 DFQATT and CDR2 SNEGSKA (reference sequence). This CDR3 is CSARAGTAYNEQFF. DNA of the CDR3: TGCAGTGCTAGAGCCGGGACAGCTTACAATGAGCAGTTCTTC.

The sample holds a few counts of this clonotype. The chain combines TRBV5-5 with TRBJ1-1, with a tentative D call TRBD1 (5 bases). The V gene's germline CDR1 is SGHKS and CDR2 YYEKEE (reference sequence). This CDR3 is 16 amino acids long. Trimming pared 1 base from V and 3 bases from J, leaving 16 bases between. The chain's CDR3 is CASSLTLWGLDTEAFF. The CDR3 nucleotides read TGTGCCAGCAGCTTGACACTATGGGGGTTGGACACTGAAGCTTTCTTT.

The CDR3 nucleotides read TGTGCCTGGAGTGTAGGGGGTATCCTATACTCCGAGCAGTACTTC. It specifies CAWSVGGILYSEQYF. The J gene is TRBJ2-7, the V gene TRBV30; TRBD1 might be the D (6 bases). The germline V gene encodes CDR1 GTSNPN and CDR2 SVGIG (reference sequence). Trimming took off 0 bases at V and 6 bases at J, with 18 bases between the two ends. The CDR3 loop spans 15 amino acids.

The rearrangement joins TRBV7-2 to TRBJ2-4; D is unresolved. The CDR3 consists of 15 residues. V gave up 1 base and J gave up 0 bases, with 7 bases separating them. Germline values: CDR1 SGHTA, CDR2 FQGNSA. CDR3 protein: CASSLENLAKNIQYF. The CDR3 DNA follows: TGTGCCAGCAGCTTAGAAAATCTAGCCAAAAACATTCAGTACTTC.

This clonotype was counted only a few times. Mismatch with germline at one junction end may stem from a read error. The chain is built from TRBV4-3 and TRBJ1-1; no clear D gene. Germline values: CDR1 LGHNA, CDR2 YSLEER. CDR3 length equals 15 residues. The CDR3 coding sequence is TGCGCCAGCAGCCAAGTTGGGCGTCTGAATACTGAAGCTTTCTTT. It translates to CASSQVGRLNTEAFF.

This clonotype was recorded at least ten times. The J gene is TRBJ2-2, the V gene TRBV4-1, with 7 bases fitting TRBD1. The CDR3 spans 16 residues. Unmatched junction bases numbered 6, after V lost 1 base and J lost 4 bases. Germline lookup yields CDR1 MGHRA and CDR2 YSYEKL. CDR3 sequence (DNA): TGCGCCAGCAGCCAAGGTGACAGGGTTACCACCGGGGAGCTGTTTTTT. Encoded protein: CASSQGDRVTTGELFF.

This clonotype was detected many times. The rearrangement uses TRBV5-1 and TRBJ1-1; D might be TRBD1 (6 bases). CDR1 and CDR2 (germline): SGHRS, YFSETQ. V lost 4 bases to trimming and J lost 2 bases, with 12 bases between them. This CDR3 has 14 residues. The CDR3 sequence: CASSKGGPNTEAFF. The DNA for the CDR3 is TGCGCCAGCAGCAAGGGGGGCCCAAACACTGAAGCTTTCTTT. Using reference TRBV5-1 and TRBJ1-1 for the parts outside the CDR3, the full variable domain is KAGVTQTPRYLIKTRGQQVTLSCSPISGHRSVSWYQQTPGQGLQFLFEYFSETQRNKGNFPGRFSGRQFSNSRSEMNVSTLELGDSALYLCASSKGGPNTEAFFGQGTRLTVV.

This clonotype was seen more than once but under ten times. The chain recombines TRBV29-1 with TRBJ2-7; TRBD1 is a possible D gene (8 bases). Germline V gene sequence: CDR1 SQVTM, CDR2 ANQGSEA. The CDR3 spans 13 residues. The germline V and J ends were trimmed by 7 bases and 1 base, with 14 bases remaining between them. The CDR3 nucleotides are TGCAGCGCCTACAGGGGGGGATCCTACGAGCAGTACTTC. This translates into CSAYRGGSYEQYF.

This clonotype was seen a few times. The genes are TRBV7-2 and TRBJ2-7, with TRBD1 matching over 7 bases. Losses at the gene ends were 2 bases for V and 6 bases for J; bases not matched to a gene: 7. This CDR3 comprises 14 residues. Germline V gene sequence: CDR1 SGHTA, CDR2 FQGNSA. The DNA for the CDR3 is TGTGCCAGCAGCTTATACAGGGGTTTCTTCGAGCAGTACTTC. It translates to CASSLYRGFFEQYF.

This clonotype appeared many times. The CDR3 here is CASSKLASLINEQFF. In nucleotides, the CDR3 is TGTGCCAGCAGCAAACTAGCGTCGCTAATCAATGAGCAGTTCTTC. J is TRBJ2-1 and V is TRBV12-3 or TRBV12-4; 7 positions agree with TRBD2. V dropped 6 bases and J dropped 6; count of bases not matched to a gene: 11. This CDR3 has 15 amino acids.

V gene TRBV28 combines with J gene TRBJ2-4; D is unclear. Germline lookup yields CDR1 MDHEN and CDR2 SYDVKM. Trimming took off 3 bases at V and 0 bases at J, with 9 bases between the two ends. The CDR3 is 15 residues long. The CDR3 reads CASSFETLAKNIQYF. In nucleotides, the CDR3 is TGTGCCAGCAGTTTTGAAACCTTAGCCAAAAACATTCAGTACTTC.

The chain uses TRBV3-1 and TRBJ1-1; 9 bases match TRBD1. The CDR3 has 15 residues. Losses at the gene ends were 6 bases for V and 0 bases for J; bases not matched to a gene: 5. Germline values: CDR1 LGHDT, CDR2 YNNKEL (reference sequence). As DNA, the CDR3 is TGTGCCAGCAGAAGGACAGGGGCGGTGAACACTGAAGCTTTCTTT. Translating gives CASRRTGAVNTEAFF. Supplemented by reference TRBV3-1 and TRBJ1-1, the full variable domain reads DTAVSQTPKYLVTQMGNDKSIKCEQNLGHDTMYWYKQDSKKFLKIMFSYNNKELIINETVPNRFSPKSPDKAHLNLHINSLELGDSAVYFCASRRTGAVNTEAFFGQGTRLTVV.

This clonotype occurred a few times. The chain links TRBV29-1 to TRBJ2-7; 9 nucleotides match TRBD2. V dropped 4 bases and J dropped 5; count of bases not matched to a gene: 3. The CDR3 is made up of 12 amino acids. In germline, CDR1 is SQVTM, CDR2 ANQGSEA. The CDR3 DNA sequence: TGCAGCGTTGTTCTAGCGGGACACGAGCAGTACTTC. Its protein is CSVVLAGHEQYF.

The chain couples TRBV7-2 to TRBJ1-3; TRBD1 is a possible D gene (5 bases). Germline values: CDR1 SGHTA, CDR2 FQGNSA. The CDR3 totals 15 residues. Between the trimmed V and J ends, which lost 0 bases and 4 bases, there was a span of 10 bases. CDR3 in amino acids: CASSLAGALGNTIYF. In DNA, the CDR3 is TGTGCCAGCAGCTTAGCTGGGGCTTTGGGAAACACCATATATTTT.

The chain joins TRBV4-3 to TRBJ2-5; TRBD2 is a possible D gene (6 bases). The V gene's germline CDR1 is LGHNA and CDR2 YSLEER. The CDR3 extends over 14 amino acids. The V and J ends lost 1 base and 4 bases respectively, with 10 bases between them. CDR3 protein: CASSQGLGGETQYF. The CDR3 DNA is TGCGCCAGCAGCCAAGGACTCGGGGGAGAGACCCAGTACTTC.

The chain employs TRBV20-1 and TRBJ1-5; no reliable D call. V was trimmed by 3 bases and J by 0 bases, leaving 9 bases between them. CDR1 and CDR2 (germline): DFQATT, SNEGSKA (reference sequence). CDR3 length: 14 residues. The CDR3 DNA sequence: TGCAGTGCTAGCCTTCGGGCTAGCAATCAGCCCCAGCATTTT. Translated: CSASLRASNQPQHF.

This clonotype turned up a few times. The chain is built from TRBV6-5 and TRBJ2-5; TRBD1 is a possible D gene (5 bases). V was trimmed by 3 bases and J by 3 bases, leaving 8 bases between them. Germline assignment: CDR1 MNHEY and CDR2 SVGAGI. This CDR3 region has 13 residues. CDR3 region: CASSYQDKETQYF. As DNA, the CDR3 is TGTGCCAGCAGTTATCAGGACAAAGAGACCCAGTACTTC.

This clonotype was counted ten times or more. The chain uses TRBV10-3 and TRBJ2-7; TRBD1 might be the D (6 bases). This CDR3 contains 14 residues. CDR1 and CDR2 (germline): ENHRY, SYGVKD. V lost 0 bases and J lost 2, with 8 bases in between. The CDR3 is CAISESGQTYEQYF. CDR3 nucleotide sequence: TGTGCCATCAGTGAGTCCGGACAGACCTACGAGCAGTACTTC.